In its sample, the clone carrying this T cell receptor (beta chain) was seen a few times. The antigen is unknown. Treatment specified: approximately 10-day PBMC culture with coronavirus spike peptide pools or control peptides (ViraFEST assay). For ViraFEST, peptide pools expanded antigen-specific T cells, after which the TCRs were sequenced. This specimen comes from a study of vaccination and CD4 T cells after COVID-19. Study-wide background: Convalescents were six males and four females, two of them Hispanic.

Researchers used the Oncomine TCR Beta short-read assay to sequence DNA from cultured CD4+ T cells. A single record per CDR3 protein comes from TCRdb applying MiXCR to the PCR reads. The sample has some 14,000 distinct CDR3 sequences; about 50% are singletons. The receptor's source is a human donor who had recovered from COVID-19. The sample taken for sequencing was CD4+ T cells from blood, cultured in vitro.

CDR3: CSAQTPGPYEQYF. The CDR3 DNA sequence: TGCAGTGCGCAGACCCCGGGGCCCTACGAGCAGTACTTC. The chain couples TRBV20-1 to TRBJ2-7, with D perhaps assigned TRBD1 or TRBD2 (5 bases each). The CDR3 spans 13 residues. The germline V and J ends were trimmed by 6 bases and 2 bases, with 14 bases remaining between them. Looked up from germline, CDR1 is DFQATT and CDR2 is SNEGSKA (reference sequence).